Listed here are 30 T cell receptor beta chains from one sample, sequenced in a study of monozygotic twins with inflammatory bowel disease. TCRdb re-called the 5' RACE reads; one entry per CDR3 protein, DNA not given. The repertoire table contains about 300,000 distinct CDR3 sequences. The sequenced material came from blood. The receptors shown here come from a human donor with ulcerative colitis or Crohn's disease, or a healthy co-twin of an affected twin (not recorded which).

The rearrangement uses TRBV20-1 and TRBJ2-1; TCRdb names TRBD2, which stays unverified in the absence of DNA. From germline, CDR1 is DFQATT and CDR2 SNEGSKA (reference sequence). The CDR3 consists of 12 residues. CDR3 sequence reads: CSAGRVNNEQFF.

The J gene is TRBJ1-1, the V gene TRBV7-2; TCRdb selects TRBD1, and the lack of DNA leaves this call unchecked. Germline CDR1 is SGHTA and CDR2 is FQGNSA. CDR3 length: 15 amino acids. The CDR3 sequence is CASSSGTFLNTEAFF.

The J gene is TRBJ2-3, the V gene TRBV20-1. The V gene's germline CDR1 is DFQATT and CDR2 SNEGSKA (reference sequence). The CDR3 has 15 residues. CDR3 sequence reads: CSASLSGRRTDTQYF.

The V and J genes are TRBV5-1 and TRBJ2-1. This CDR3 comprises 14 residues. Germline CDR1 is SGHRS and CDR2 is YFSETQ. CDR3 region: CASSRRDLHNEQFF.

J is TRBJ1-2 and V is TRBV12-3 or TRBV12-4. This CDR3 region has 15 residues. This CDR3 reads CASTIRGRVNYGYTF.

The V call is TRBV9, the J call TRBJ2-1; there is no DNA to check the TCRdb D call of TRBD2. Germline values: CDR1 SGDLS, CDR2 YYNGEE. The CDR3 has 16 amino acids. CDR3 sequence: CASSPRTGLAGDEQFF.

V is TRBV12-3 or TRBV12-4 and J is TRBJ2-4; the D call from TCRdb, TRBD1, cannot be confirmed without DNA. The CDR3 covers 16 residues. The CDR3 loop reads CASRQVAGLAKNIQYF.

The chain is built from TRBV27 and TRBJ1-2; the D gene TCRdb calls, TRBD1, cannot be checked with no DNA. CDR1 is MNHEY, CDR2 SMNVEV, per germline (reference sequence). CDR3 length equals 14 residues. The CDR3 sequence is CASSFGASNYGYTF.

The rearrangement joins TRBV5-6 to TRBJ1-1; absent DNA, TCRdb's TRBD1 call cannot be checked. Per germline, CDR1 SGHDT and CDR2 YYEEEE. The CDR3 is made up of 15 amino acids. This CDR3 is CASSLIGGSNTEAFF. Full variable domain (missing parts from reference TRBV5-6 and TRBJ1-1): DAGVTQSPTHLIKTRGQQVTLRCSPKSGHDTVSWYQQALGQGPQFIFQYYEEEERQRGNFPDRFSGHQFPNYSSELNVNALLLGDSALYLCASSLIGGSNTEAFFGQGTRLTVV.

This chain connects TRBV7-6 to TRBJ2-1; TCRdb's D call, TRBD2, is unchecked because there is no DNA. This CDR3 is 15 amino acids long. Germline assignment: CDR1 SGHVS and CDR2 FNYEAQ. This chain's CDR3 is CASSLRAGTYNEQFF.

The gene calls are TRBV6-6 and TRBJ2-1; the TCRdb call, TRBD2, lacks DNA for checking. This CDR3 is 14 amino acids long. Looked up from germline, CDR1 is MNHNY and CDR2 is SVGAGI (reference sequence). CDR3 protein: CAASTGLVRNEQFF.

The chain couples TRBV10-1 to TRBJ2-1; TCRdb's D call of TRBD2 is untestable without DNA. CDR1 is WNHNN and CDR2 is SYGVQD in the germline V gene (reference sequence). This CDR3 comprises 15 residues. This CDR3 is CASSERLAANNEQFF.

The rearrangement joins TRBV24-1 to TRBJ2-6; the TRBD1 assignment by TCRdb is unverifiable without DNA. Germline V gives CDR1 KGHDR, CDR2 SFDVKD. The CDR3 is 15 residues long. The CDR3 sequence is CATSAGQGGANVLTF.

This rearrangement joins TRBV7-2 to TRBJ1-5. Germline CDR1 is SGHTA and CDR2 is FQGNSA. The CDR3 sequence is 15 residues long. This chain's CDR3 is CASSRDSGRDQPQHF.

The chain combines TRBV7-2 with TRBJ2-3; TCRdb lists TRBD2, though no DNA is available to test this call. This CDR3 is 13 amino acids long. Germline assignment: CDR1 SGHTA and CDR2 FQGNSA. CDR3 region: CASSLQSPDTQYF.

The chain couples TRBV12-3 or TRBV12-4 to TRBJ1-2; TCRdb's assignment of TRBD1 cannot be checked, as there is no DNA. This CDR3 is built from 14 residues. The CDR3 is CASSPGGAGDGYTF.

This chain's CDR3 is CSGGGGRVLGEQYF. The chain has TRBV20-1 and TRBJ2-7; TCRdb indicates TRBD2, and absent DNA this call remains unverified. The CDR3 contains 14 residues. The germline V gene has CDR1 DFQATT and CDR2 SNEGSKA (reference sequence).

The rearrangement joins TRBV7-8 to TRBJ2-2; TCRdb outputs TRBD2, but without DNA this stays unchecked. CDR1 SGHVS and CDR2 FQNEAQ come from the germline V gene. This CDR3 is 17 amino acids long. CDR3 amino acids: CASSSRKTSGFPGELFF.

The genes are TRBV2 and TRBJ2-7. This CDR3 spans 14 amino acids. The germline gives CDR1 SNHLY, CDR2 FYNNEI. CDR3 in amino acids: CASSEKGTTYELYF.

The chain couples TRBV4-3 to TRBJ2-7; there is no DNA to check the TCRdb D call of TRBD1. Germline CDR1 reads LGHNA; CDR2 reads YSLEER. This CDR3 spans 14 amino acids. Here the CDR3 reads CASSRTGAHYEQYF.

The V call is TRBV7-9, the J call TRBJ1-1; TCRdb's D gene call, TRBD1, goes unchecked for lack of DNA. CDR1 SEHNR and CDR2 FQNEAQ come from the germline V gene (reference sequence). This CDR3 spans 14 amino acids. CDR3 amino acids: CASSLEARGAEAFF. Complete variable domain (other parts from reference TRBV7-9 and TRBJ1-1): DTGVSQNPRHKITKRGQNVTFRCDPISEHNRLYWYRQTLGQGPEFLTYFQNEAQLEKSRLLSDRFSAERPKGSFSTLEIQRTEQGDSAMYLCASSLEARGAEAFFGQGTRLTVV.

The chain links TRBV6-1 to TRBJ1-4; TCRdb calls TRBD1, which cannot be checked without DNA. The CDR3 extends over 12 amino acids. The V gene's germline CDR1 is MNHNS and CDR2 SASEGT. CDR3 sequence: CATQGALEKLFF.

CDR3 in amino acids: CASHTLVTGELFF. The genes are TRBV5-6 and TRBJ2-2. The germline V gene encodes CDR1 SGHDT and CDR2 YYEEEE. CDR3 length: 13 amino acids.

The CDR3 spells CASTLQGVLDIQYF. The chain is built from TRBV12-3 or TRBV12-4 and TRBJ2-4; TCRdb's D gene call, TRBD1, goes unchecked for lack of DNA. The length of the CDR3 is 14 residues.

This sequence joins TRBV12-3 or TRBV12-4 and TRBJ1-3; the TCRdb D gene call, TRBD1, has no DNA to confirm it. The CDR3 has 14 amino acids. CDR3 loop: CASRSTGAGNTIYF.

The chain carries TRBV30 and TRBJ2-1; absent DNA, TCRdb's TRBD1 call cannot be checked. The V gene's germline CDR1 is GTSNPN and CDR2 SVGIG (reference sequence). This CDR3 is built from 13 residues. CDR3 region: CAWDLRQVNEQFF. The entire variable domain, with the rest obtained from reference TRBV30 and TRBJ2-1, is as follows: SQTIHQWPATLVQPVGSPLSLECTVEGTSNPNLYWYRQAAGRGLQLLFYSVGIGQISSEVPQNLSASRPQDRQFILSSKKLLLSDSGFYLCAWDLRQVNEQFFGPGTRLTVL.

The chain couples TRBV7-2 to TRBJ2-5. Germline V lookup: CDR1 SGHTA, CDR2 FQGNSA. The CDR3 length is 13 residues. CDR3 amino acids: CASSSGMGETQYF. The complete variable domain, with remaining parts taken from reference TRBV7-2 and TRBJ2-5, reads GAGVSQSPSNKVTEKGKDVELRCDPISGHTALYWYRQSLGQGLEFLIYFQGNSAPDKSGLPSDRFSAERTGGSVSTLTIQRTQQEDSAVYLCASSSGMGETQYFGPGTRLLVL.

This chain joins TRBV5-1 and TRBJ2-7; TCRdb calls TRBD1, which cannot be checked without DNA. Germline lookup yields CDR1 SGHRS and CDR2 YFSETQ. The CDR3 extends over 13 amino acids. CDR3 region: CASSQGQIYEQYF.

The CDR3 is CASSKDRGGETQYF. The chain combines TRBV7-3 with TRBJ2-5; checking the TCRdb D call of TRBD1 is not possible without DNA. Germline CDR1 SGHTA, CDR2 FQGTGA. CDR3 length equals 14 residues.

This chain connects TRBV5-4 to TRBJ2-1; without DNA, the TCRdb call of TRBD2 cannot be checked. The germline CDR1 and CDR2 sequences are SGHNT and YYREEE (reference sequence). The CDR3 runs to 15 residues. The CDR3 loop is CASSQTRGMNNEQFF.